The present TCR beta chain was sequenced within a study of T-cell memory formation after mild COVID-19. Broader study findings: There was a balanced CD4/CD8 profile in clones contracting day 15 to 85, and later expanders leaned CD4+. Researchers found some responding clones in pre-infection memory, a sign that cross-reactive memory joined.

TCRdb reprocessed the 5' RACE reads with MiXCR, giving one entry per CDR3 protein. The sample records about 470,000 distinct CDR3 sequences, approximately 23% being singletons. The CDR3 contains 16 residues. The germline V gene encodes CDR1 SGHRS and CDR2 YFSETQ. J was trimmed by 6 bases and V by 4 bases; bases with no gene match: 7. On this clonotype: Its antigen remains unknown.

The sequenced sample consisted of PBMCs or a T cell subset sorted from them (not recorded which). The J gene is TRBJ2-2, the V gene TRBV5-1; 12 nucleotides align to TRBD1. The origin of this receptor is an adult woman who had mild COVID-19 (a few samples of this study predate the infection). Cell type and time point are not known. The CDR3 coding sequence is TGCGCCAGCAGCATCCGGGACAGGGGGCAGGCCGGGGAGCTGTTTTTT. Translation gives CASSIRDRGQAGELFF. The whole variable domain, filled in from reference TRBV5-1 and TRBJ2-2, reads KAGVTQTPRYLIKTRGQQVTLSCSPISGHRSVSWYQQTPGQGLQFLFEYFSETQRNKGNFPGRFSGRQFSNSRSEMNVSTLELGDSALYLCASSIRDRGQAGELFFGEGSRLTVL.